The 15 T cell receptor beta chains presented below share a single source sample, sequenced in a study of control samples from healthy donors and cancer patients. The method was immunoSEQ multiplex PCR; TCRdb's version includes in-frame clones alone and lacks a portion of them. Of 350,000 to 450,000 clones in the sample, around 90% were seen once. Sequenced: PBMCs. Every receptor here comes from a man in his forties with head and neck cancer.

CDR3 amino acids: CASSPGRRVTEAFF. The CDR3 DNA follows: TGTGCCAGCAGCCCGGGACGTAGGGTTACTGAAGCTTTCTTT. This rearrangement joins TRBV5-6 to TRBJ1-1; TRBD1 might be the D (5 bases). The length of the CDR3 is 14 residues. V lost 4 bases and J lost 5, with 15 bases in between. In germline, CDR1 is SGHDT, CDR2 YYEEEE.

The chain is built from TRBV7-2 and TRBJ2-3; 13 bases are shared with TRBD2. Trimming removed 5 bases from V and 4 bases from J; junction bases left unmatched: 6. Germline V lookup: CDR1 SGHTA, CDR2 FQGNSA. The CDR3 is 16 residues long. The CDR3, as DNA: TGTGCCAGCAGCACGCGACTAGCGGGGGGCGCAGATACGCAGTATTTT. Amino acid sequence: CASSTRLAGGADTQYF.

The chain couples TRBV7-2 to TRBJ1-4, with D possibly matching TRBD1 (6 bases). The CDR3 has 15 residues. Germline-derived CDR1 and CDR2 are SGHTA and FQGNSA. The ends were cut back, 1 base at V and 10 bases at J, with 16 bases in the middle. This CDR3 reads CASSLGGTQTVKLFF. The CDR3 nucleotides are TGTGCCAGCAGCTTAGGCGGGACACAGACAGTAAAACTGTTTTTT.

The V gene is TRBV27, the J gene TRBJ1-2; D perhaps matches TRBD1 (6 bases). This CDR3 region has 15 residues. Germline V gene lookup returns CDR1 MNHEY and CDR2 SMNVEV (reference sequence). Trimming removed 3 bases from V and 2 bases from J, with 13 bases in between. The CDR3 region has the DNA TGTGCCAGCAGTTTTCTTGCCGGGACAAACTATGGCTACACCTTC. Translating it yields CASSFLAGTNYGYTF.

This chain uses TRBV30 with TRBJ1-3; D remains ambiguous. V was shortened by 2 bases and J by 0 bases, with 8 bases between the two germline ends. The germline CDR1 and CDR2 sequences are GTSNPN and SVGIG (reference sequence). The CDR3 is 14 amino acids. The CDR3 DNA follows: TGTGCCTGGAGTCCCTTGATCTCTGGAAACACCATATATTTT. Translating it yields CAWSPLISGNTIYF.

The chain employs TRBV11-2 and TRBJ2-7, with 7 bases aligning to TRBD2. The J segment lost 0 bases and the V segment lost 3 bases, leaving 5 bases of the junction unmatched. This CDR3 is 15 amino acids long. Looked up from germline, CDR1 is SGHAT and CDR2 is FQNNGV. The CDR3 DNA reads as TGTGCCAGCAGCTTCCGGGGCGGGAGCTCCTACGAGCAGTACTTC. Its protein product is CASSFRGGSSYEQYF.

In nucleotides, the CDR3 is TGTGCCAGTAGTATAGATCGGCACCGGTCCTACGAGCAGTACTTC. This translates into CASSIDRHRSYEQYF. This chain joins TRBV19 and TRBJ2-7; D not certain. CDR3 length: 15 residues. Trimming took 0 bases from V and 1 from J, leaving 10 bases between them. Germline-derived CDR1 and CDR2 are LNHDA and SQIVND (reference sequence). Complete variable domain (other parts from reference TRBV19 and TRBJ2-7): DGGITQSPKYLFRKEGQNVTLSCEQNLNHDAMYWYRQDPGQGLRLIYYSQIVNDFQKGDIAEGYSVSREKKESFPLTVTSAQKNPTAFYLCASSIDRHRSYEQYFGPGTRLTVT.

The chain recombines TRBV7-2 with TRBJ1-2; D is possibly TRBD1 (5 bases). The CDR3 sequence is 16 residues long. V lost 5 bases and J lost 7, with 23 bases in between. Germline V gene sequence: CDR1 SGHTA, CDR2 FQGNSA. CDR3 in amino acids: CASSPGGAGFSFGYTF. In DNA, the CDR3 is TGTGCCAGCAGCCCCGGCGGGGCAGGGTTCTCGTTTGGCTACACCTTC.

The chain is built from TRBV18 and TRBJ2-1; 10 bases are shared with TRBD1. Looked up from germline, CDR1 is KGHSH and CDR2 is LQKENI. The J segment lost 4 bases and the V segment lost 0 bases, leaving 3 bases of the junction unmatched. The CDR3 runs 16 residues. The CDR3 DNA reads as TGTGCCAGCTCACCACCGGGACAGGGGCGATACAATGAGCAGTTCTTC. Translated: CASSPPGQGRYNEQFF.

The chain carries TRBV5-1 and TRBJ2-1; unclear D gene. The ends were cut back, 0 bases at V and 3 bases at J, with 7 bases in the middle. The CDR3 runs to 14 residues. Germline CDR1 SGHRS, CDR2 YFSETQ. The CDR3 here is CASSLAPGYNEQFF. CDR3 bases: TGCGCCAGCAGCTTGGCGCCAGGCTACAATGAGCAGTTCTTC.

The rearrangement joins TRBV28 to TRBJ2-1, with TRBD1 matching 11 bases. The V gene end was trimmed by 5 bases and the J gene end by 4 bases; junction bases not matched to a gene: 13. Germline values: CDR1 MDHEN, CDR2 SYDVKM. The CDR3 has 18 amino acids. The CDR3 bases are TGTGCCAGCAGTCTCGACGGGACAGGGGGTTCGGCGTACAATGAGCAGTTCTTC. Amino acid sequence: CASSLDGTGGSAYNEQFF.

The chain employs TRBV7-2 and TRBJ1-5, with 8 bases identical to TRBD1. V lost 5 bases, J lost 2 bases, and 8 bases stayed unmatched. The CDR3 extends over 16 amino acids. Per germline, CDR1 SGHTA and CDR2 FQGNSA. The CDR3 DNA reads TGTGCCAGCAGCCCCCATGGGACAGGCGGCAATCAGCCCCAGCATTTT. Translated, it gives CASSPHGTGGNQPQHF.

CDR3 region: CASSYSIQITDTQYF. DNA of the CDR3: TGTGCCAGCAGTTACTCGATTCAGATCACAGATACGCAGTATTTT. J is TRBJ2-3 and V is TRBV6-2 or TRBV6-3; D is undetermined. In germline, CDR1 is MNHEY, CDR2 SVGEGT. V lost 0 bases to trimming and J lost 2 bases, with 9 bases between them. The length of the CDR3 is 15 residues.

V gene TRBV27 combines with J gene TRBJ1-1; maybe TRBD1 (5 bases). Trimming left V 4 bases short and J 5 bases short, with 17 bases between. The CDR3 totals 15 residues. Germline CDR1 reads MNHEY; CDR2 reads SMNVEV (reference sequence). The CDR3 bases are TGTGCCAGCAGTTCCGGGGCAGGGCTGAGAACTGAAGCTTTCTTT. Protein product: CASSSGAGLRTEAFF.

In regard to this clone: This CDR3 is also generated by other DNA sequences in the sample. The chain recombines TRBV18 with TRBJ2-7; D could derive from TRBD1 or TRBD2 (5 bases each). In germline, CDR1 is KGHSH, CDR2 LQKENI. Trimming shortened V by 3 bases and J by 0 bases, and 6 bases separated the two germline ends. The CDR3 has 13 residues. The CDR3 DNA follows: TGTGCCAGCTCACCCGGGACCTCCTACGAGCAGTACTTC. It yields the protein CASSPGTSYEQYF.